The 7 T cell receptor beta chains reported below all come from one sample, sequenced in a study of blood T cells in healthy people across ages. With a J-beta primer mix and a sample-barcoded 5' primer, a second PCR ran about 7 to 12 cycles. Each CDR3 protein gets one entry after TCRdb re-called the 5' RACE reads with MiXCR. The profile shows over 1,300,000 distinct CDR3 sequences, approximately 59% of them singletons. What was sequenced was blood. Receptor source: a man aged 18-30 years in good health.

The V and J genes are TRBV10-3 and TRBJ2-3; 11 nucleotides match TRBD1. The CDR3 extends over 17 amino acids. CDR1 and CDR2 (germline): ENHRY, SYGVKD. V shed 6 bases, J shed 0 bases, and the junction held 8 bases outside the gene matches. CDR3 bases: TGTGCCATCAGCGGGACAGGGGGTCCCCGGAGCACAGATACGCAGTATTTT. It yields the protein CAISGTGGPRSTDTQYF.

Comment on this clonotype: Sequence at one end of the junction differs from germline and may be a read error. The chain couples TRBV7-8 to TRBJ2-1, with TRBD1 as a possible D gene (5 bases). The germline CDR1 and CDR2 sequences are SGHVS and FQNEAQ. The CDR3 sequence is 15 residues long. CDR3: CASSYRWASDNEQFF. CDR3 nucleotide sequence: TGTGCCAGCAGCTACAGGTGGGCCTCCGACAATGAGCAGTTCTTC.

This clonotype has only one observation. CDR3 DNA: TGTGCCTGGGGTGGTTCCGGCAGCCCCAACTATGGCTACACCTTC. Translating it yields CAWGGSGSPNYGYTF. The V call is TRBV30, the J call TRBJ1-2; D remains unclear. CDR3 length equals 15 residues. The V gene's germline CDR1 is GTSNPN and CDR2 SVGIG (reference sequence). Between the trimmed V and J ends, which lost 5 bases and 2 bases, there was a span of 18 bases.

The genes are TRBV12-3 or TRBV12-4 and TRBJ2-7; the match to TRBD2 covers 7 bases. CDR3 size: 15 residues. With 3 bases clipped from V and 4 bases from J, the junction kept 9 bases outside the gene matches. CDR3 region: CASSFLSGAPYEQYF. CDR3 sequence (DNA): TGTGCCAGCAGTTTCTTAAGCGGGGCCCCTTACGAGCAGTACTTC.

V gene TRBV20-1 combines with J gene TRBJ2-7; D may be TRBD2 (5 bases). The length of the CDR3 is 14 residues. Per germline, CDR1 DFQATT and CDR2 SNEGSKA (reference sequence). V gave up 6 bases and J gave up 3 bases, with 18 bases separating them. The CDR3 nucleotides are TGCAGTGCCATTCCTCTGACGGGGAACTACGAGCAGTACTTC. Its protein product is CSAIPLTGNYEQYF.

This clonotype has only a few counts. V usage is TRBV4-1 and J usage is TRBJ1-2; no definite D call. Trimming cost V 0 bases and J 4 bases, with 15 bases left between them. Germline V gene lookup returns CDR1 MGHRA and CDR2 YSYEKL. The CDR3 sequence is 16 residues long. Here the CDR3 DNA reads TGCGCCAGCAGCCAAGATTTTACGGGCTCTGGCTATGGCTACACCTTC. Translating gives CASSQDFTGSGYGYTF.

This chain joins TRBV7-9 and TRBJ2-1; D might be TRBD1 (5 bases). Trimming cost V 4 bases and J 9 bases, with 13 bases left between them. This CDR3 has 13 amino acids. The germline gives CDR1 SEHNR, CDR2 FQNEAQ (reference sequence). CDR3 sequence (DNA): TGTGCCAGCAGCTCAACAGGAAGTAGTGAGCAGTTCTTC. The encoded protein is CASSSTGSSEQFF.